This T cell receptor (beta chain) was recovered during a study of cytomegalovirus exposure and HLA in healthy donors. Whole-study findings and limits: Researchers reported from a later analysis that most CMV-associated TCR beta chains appeared HLA-restricted. In a later analysis, a missense DCLRE1C variant was linked to TCR beta V- and J-gene trimming.

The PCR was carried out with 60 Vbeta primers and 13 Jbeta primers. Some clones are missing from TCRdb's copy, which holds only in-frame ones; the method was immunoSEQ multiplex PCR. The sample lists 180,000 or so clones, around 77% seen once, with 1.5% to 2% in the top ten. A note on this clone: What it recognizes is unknown.

This CDR3 contains 15 residues. The germline V and J ends were trimmed by 1 base and 0 bases, with 9 bases remaining between them. Germline V CDR1 and CDR2: MGHDK, SYGVNS. This TCR came from a woman in her 30s in good health and CMV-seronegative. This sequence joins TRBV25-1 and TRBJ1-1, with D maybe TRBD1 (5 bases). Sequenced input: PBMCs. Here the CDR3 DNA reads TGTGCCAGCAGTGAATCCCGGGGGGTGAACACTGAAGCTTTCTTT. Protein: CASSESRGVNTEAFF.